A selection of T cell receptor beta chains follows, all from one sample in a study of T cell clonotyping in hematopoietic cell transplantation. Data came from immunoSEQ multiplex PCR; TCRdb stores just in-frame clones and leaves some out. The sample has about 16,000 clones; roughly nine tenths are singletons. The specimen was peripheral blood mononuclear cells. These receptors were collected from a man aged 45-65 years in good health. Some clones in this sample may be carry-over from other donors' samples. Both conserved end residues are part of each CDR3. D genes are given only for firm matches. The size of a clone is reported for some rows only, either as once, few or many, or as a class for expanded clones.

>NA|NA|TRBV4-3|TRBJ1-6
CASSLPRSPLHF
TGCGCCAGCAGCCTACCCCGATCACCCCTCCACTTT
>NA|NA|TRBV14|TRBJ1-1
CASSPPGPRGGTEAFF
TGTGCCAGCAGCCCACCGGGGCCGCGCGGAGGGACTGAAGCTTTCTTT
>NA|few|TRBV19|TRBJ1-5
CASSRDTSSIQPQHF
TGTGCCAGTAGTAGGGACACCTCTTCCATTCAGCCCCAGCATTTT
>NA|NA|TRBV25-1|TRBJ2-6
CASSESGSGANVLTF
TGTGCCAGCAGTGAATCTGGCTCTGGGGCCAACGTCCTGACTTTC
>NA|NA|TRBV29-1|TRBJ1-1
CSTPTVKNTEAFF
TGCAGCACACCTACAGTGAAAAACACTGAAGCTTTCTTT
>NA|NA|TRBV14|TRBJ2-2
CASSQDRLRAPNTGELFF
TGTGCCAGCAGCCAAGATCGATTGAGGGCACCGAACACCGGGGAGCTGTTTTTT
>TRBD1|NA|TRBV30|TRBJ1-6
CAWGQGAISPLHF
TGTGCCTGGGGACAGGGGGCTATCTCACCCCTCCACTTT
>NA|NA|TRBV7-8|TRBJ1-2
CASSHLLQGKSRGYTF
TGTGCCAGCAGCCACCTCCTCCAGGGAAAAAGTCGTGGCTACACCTTC
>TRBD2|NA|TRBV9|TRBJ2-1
CASSVAPTSGVHNEQFF
TGTGCCAGCAGCGTAGCCCCGACTAGCGGGGTCCACAATGAGCAGTTCTTC
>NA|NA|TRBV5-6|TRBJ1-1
CASSPQGSSTEAFF
TGTGCCAGCAGCCCCCAGGGATCAAGCACTGAAGCTTTCTTT
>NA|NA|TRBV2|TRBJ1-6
CASSGDAHYNSPLHF
TGTGCCAGCAGTGGAGACGCTCACTATAATTCACCCCTCCACTTT
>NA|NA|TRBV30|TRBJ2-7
CAWSSAAYEQYF
TGTGCCTGGAGTTCAGCCGCGTACGAGCAGTACTTC
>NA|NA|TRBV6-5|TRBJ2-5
CASRTGPETQYF
TGTGCCAGCAGAACAGGGCCAGAGACCCAGTACTTC
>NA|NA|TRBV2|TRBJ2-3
CARETASTDTQYF
TGTGCCAGAGAGACAGCTAGCACAGATACGCAGTATTTT
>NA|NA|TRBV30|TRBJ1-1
CAWSVRSRDTEAFF
TGTGCCTGGAGTGTACGATCCAGGGACACTGAAGCTTTCTTT
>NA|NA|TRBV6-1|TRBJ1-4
CASSEGRTNEKLFF
TGTGCCAGCAGCGAGGGGCGGACTAATGAAAAACTGTTTTTT
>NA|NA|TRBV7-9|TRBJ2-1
CASSPLRGPRESYNEQFF
TGTGCCAGCAGCCCGTTGCGGGGGCCCAGGGAGTCCTACAATGAGCAGTTCTTC
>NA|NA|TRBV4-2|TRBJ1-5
CASSQIGGGNQPQHF
TGTGCCAGCAGCCAGATAGGGGGAGGCAATCAGCCCCAGCATTTT
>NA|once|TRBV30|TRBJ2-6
CAWSVGSGANVLTF
TGCGCCTGGAGTGTGGGATCTGGGGCCAACGTCCTGACTTTC
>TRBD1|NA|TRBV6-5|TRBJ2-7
CASRRTGTGVEQYF
TGTGCCAGCAGACGGACCGGGACAGGGGTCGAGCAGTACTTC
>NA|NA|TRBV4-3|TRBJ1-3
CASSQGGRRTGNTIYF
TGCGCCAGCAGCCAAGGTGGCAGAAGGACTGGAAACACCATATATTTT
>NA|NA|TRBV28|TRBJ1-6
CASSLGAYGNSPLHF
TGTGCCAGCAGTTTAGGGGCTTACGGTAATTCACCCCTCCACTTT
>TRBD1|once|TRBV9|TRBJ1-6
CASSPYPRTGGNSPLHF
TGTGCCAGCAGCCCCTATCCGCGGACAGGGGGCAATTCACCCCTCCACTTT
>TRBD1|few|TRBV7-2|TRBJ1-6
CASSTTTGGGAPLHF
TGTGCCAGCAGCACGACGACAGGGGGAGGAGCACCCCTCCACTTT
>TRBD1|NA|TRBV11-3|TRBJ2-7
CASSTDRGDEQYF
TGTGCCAGCAGCACCGACAGGGGTGACGAGCAGTACTTC
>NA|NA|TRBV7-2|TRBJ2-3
CASSPLAPTDTQYF
TGTGCCAGCAGCCCGCTAGCGCCGACAGATACGCAGTATTTT
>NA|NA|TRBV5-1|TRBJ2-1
CASSLEALNEQFF
TGCGCCAGCAGCTTGGAAGCACTCAATGAGCAGTTCTTC
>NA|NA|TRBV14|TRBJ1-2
CASSLHVNYGYTF
TGTGCCAGCAGCCTACACGTAAACTATGGCTACACCTTC
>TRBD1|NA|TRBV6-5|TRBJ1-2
CASSYFRDRENGYTF
TGTGCCAGCAGTTACTTCCGGGACAGGGAAAATGGCTACACCTTC
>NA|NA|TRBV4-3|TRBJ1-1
CASSQDRLWIKNTEAFF
TGCGCCAGCAGCCAAGATCGTCTGTGGATCAAAAACACTGAAGCTTTCTTT
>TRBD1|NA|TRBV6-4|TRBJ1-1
CASSVLPGQGRTEAFF
TGTGCCAGCAGTGTCCTCCCGGGACAGGGACGGACTGAAGCTTTCTTT
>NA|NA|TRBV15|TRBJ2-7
CATSRAGVYEQYF
TGTGCCACCAGCAGAGCAGGGGTCTACGAGCAGTACTTC
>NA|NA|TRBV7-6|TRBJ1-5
CASSLVQGYNQPQHF
TGTGCCAGCAGCTTAGTACAGGGCTACAATCAGCCCCAGCATTTT
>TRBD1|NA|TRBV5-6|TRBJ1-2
CASSLLQGAVGYTF
TGTGCCAGCAGCTTATTACAGGGGGCGGTTGGCTACACCTTC
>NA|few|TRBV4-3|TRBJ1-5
CASSQELLGGQPQHF
TGCGCCAGCAGCCAAGAGCTCCTTGGGGGTCAGCCCCAGCATTTT
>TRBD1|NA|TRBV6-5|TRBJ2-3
CASSSGQHTDTQYF
TGTGCCAGCAGTTCGGGACAGCACACAGATACGCAGTATTTT
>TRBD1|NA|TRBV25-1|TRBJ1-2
CASSGQGTGYTF
TGTGCCAGCAGCGGACAGGGAACCGGCTACACCTTC
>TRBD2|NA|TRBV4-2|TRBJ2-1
CASSQDSGGAYNEQFF
TGTGCCAGCAGCCAAGATAGCGGGGGGGCCTACAATGAGCAGTTCTTC
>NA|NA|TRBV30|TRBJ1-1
CAWSVGTHKAFF
TGTGCCTGGAGTGTGGGGACCCACAAAGCTTTCTTT
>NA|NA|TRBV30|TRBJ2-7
CAWSGRGLTYEQYF
TGTGCCTGGAGTGGCAGGGGACTTACCTACGAGCAGTACTTC
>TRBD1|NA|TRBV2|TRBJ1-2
CASSVVGQGIGGYTF
TGTGCCAGCAGTGTCGTGGGACAGGGGATCGGTGGCTACACCTTC
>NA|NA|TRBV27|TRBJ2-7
CASSLSAGTYEQYF
TGTGCCAGCAGTTTATCTGCAGGAACCTACGAGCAGTACTTC
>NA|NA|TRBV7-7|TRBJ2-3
CASSLSTGDTQYF
TGTGCTAGCAGCCTAAGTACCGGGGATACGCAGTATTTT
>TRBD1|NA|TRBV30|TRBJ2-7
CAWNRGHEQYF
TGTGCCTGGAACAGGGGCCACGAGCAGTACTTC
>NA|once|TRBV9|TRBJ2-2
CASSVRSVGDTGELFF
TGTGCCAGCAGCGTAAGGTCTGTGGGGGACACCGGGGAGCTGTTTTTT
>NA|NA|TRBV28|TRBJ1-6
CASTRGGNSPLHF
TGTGCCAGCACTCGGGGAGGGAATTCACCCCTCCACTTT
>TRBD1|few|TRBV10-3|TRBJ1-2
CAISEPGQGAEGYTF
TGTGCCATCAGTGAACCGGGACAGGGGGCGGAGGGCTACACCTTC
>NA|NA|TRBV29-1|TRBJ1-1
CSGTLGKKAFF
TGCAGCGGGACCTTGGGGAAAAAAGCTTTCTTT
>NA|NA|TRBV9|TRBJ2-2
CASSVEIGELFF
TGTGCCAGCAGCGTAGAGATAGGGGAGCTGTTTTTT
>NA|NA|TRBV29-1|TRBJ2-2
CSVVRQANTGELFF
TGCAGCGTTGTTCGACAGGCGAACACCGGGGAGCTGTTTTTT
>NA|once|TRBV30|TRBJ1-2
CASGRTYGYTF
TGTGCCTCCGGCAGGACCTATGGCTACACCTTC
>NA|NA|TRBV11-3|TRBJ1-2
CASSSLNTLGYTF
TGTGCCAGCAGCTCCTTGAACACCCTTGGCTACACCTTC
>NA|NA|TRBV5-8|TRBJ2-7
CASSFTSGSYEQYF
TGTGCCAGCAGCTTTACCAGCGGCTCCTACGAGCAGTACTTC
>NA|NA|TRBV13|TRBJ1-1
CASSYRRNTEAFF
TGTGCCAGCAGCTATCGGCGGAACACTGAAGCTTTCTTT